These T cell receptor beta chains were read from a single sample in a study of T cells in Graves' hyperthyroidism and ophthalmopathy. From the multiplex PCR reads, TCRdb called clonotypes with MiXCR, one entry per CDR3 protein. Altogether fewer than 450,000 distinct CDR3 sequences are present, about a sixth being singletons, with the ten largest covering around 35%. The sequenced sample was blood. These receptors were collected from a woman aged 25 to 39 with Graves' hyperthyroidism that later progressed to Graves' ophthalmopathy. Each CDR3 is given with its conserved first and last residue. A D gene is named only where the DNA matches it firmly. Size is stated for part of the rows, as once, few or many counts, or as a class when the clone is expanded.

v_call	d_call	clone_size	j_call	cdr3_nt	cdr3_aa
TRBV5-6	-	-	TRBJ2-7	TGTGCCAGCAGCTTGGGGACAGCCCCCTCCTACGAGCAGTACTTC	CASSLGTAPSYEQYF
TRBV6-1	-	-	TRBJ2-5	TGTGCCAGCAGTAAATCGGGACAAAGACAAGAGACCCAGTACTTC	CASSKSGQRQETQYF
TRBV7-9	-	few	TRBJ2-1	TGTGCCAGCAGCTTATTCCCCCCGGACTACAATGAGCAGTTCTTC	CASSLFPPDYNEQFF
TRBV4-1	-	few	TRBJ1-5	TGCGCCAGCAGCCGTTACGTGGATCAGCCCCAGCATTTT	CASSRYVDQPQHF
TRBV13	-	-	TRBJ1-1	TGTGCCAGCAGCTTCCCATTTACGGTGAACACTGAAGCTTTCTTT	CASSFPFTVNTEAFF
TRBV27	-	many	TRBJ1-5	TGTGCCAGCAGTTCCTGGGGGGGCAATCAGCCCCAGCATTTT	CASSSWGGNQPQHF
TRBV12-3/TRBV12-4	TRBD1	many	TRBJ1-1	TGTGCCAGCAGTTTCGGTCAGGGGGCCGCTTTCTTT	CASSFGQGAAFF
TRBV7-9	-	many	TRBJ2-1	TGTGCCAGCAGCTCCCCAGGGGCTTCCTACAATGAGCAGTTCTTC	CASSSPGASYNEQFF
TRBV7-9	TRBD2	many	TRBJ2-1	TGTGCCAGCAGCTCCACCTTGACTAGCGGGGGGGCGAAACAGTTCTTC	CASSSTLTSGGAKQFF
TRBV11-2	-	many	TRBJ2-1	TGTGCCAGCAGCTCTCCTTGGTCCCGCTTGGCTGAGCAGTTCTTC	CASSSPWSRLAEQFF
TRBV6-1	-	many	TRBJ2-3	TGTGCCTCAGCGATAGGACTAACCACAGATACGCAGTATTTT	CASAIGLTTDTQYF
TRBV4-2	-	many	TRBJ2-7	TGTGCCAGCAGTCACACCGGGACGCAGACCTACGAGCAGTACTTC	CASSHTGTQTYEQYF
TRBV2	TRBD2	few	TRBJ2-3	TGTGCCAGCAGCCGAAAAGCTCCGGGACTAGCGGGAGATACGCAGTATTTT	CASSRKAPGLAGDTQYF
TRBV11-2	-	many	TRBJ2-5	TGTGCCAGCAGCTTAGATTCCTTAGAGGGCCAAGAGACCCAGTACTTC	CASSLDSLEGQETQYF
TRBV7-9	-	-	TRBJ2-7	TGTGCCAGCAGCGGGACCGGGACGGTCTCCTACGAGCAGTACTTC	CASSGTGTVSYEQYF
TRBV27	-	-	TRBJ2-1	TGTGCCAGCAGTTTATCGGGTAGCAGGTATGAGCAGTTCTTC	CASSLSGSRYEQFF
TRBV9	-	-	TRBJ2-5	TGTGCCAGCAGCGCCTTTGGGGGCCAAGAGACCCAGTACTTC	CASSAFGGQETQYF
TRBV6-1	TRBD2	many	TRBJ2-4	TGTGCCAGCAAGCACAGCGGGATCGAAAACATTCAGTACTTC	CASKHSGIENIQYF
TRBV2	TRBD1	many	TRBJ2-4	TGTGCCAGCAGGGGGGACAGAGTAGCCAAAAACATTCAGTACTTC	CASRGDRVAKNIQYF
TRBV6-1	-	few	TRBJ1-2	TGTGCCAGCAGTGAAGTCGGGGGCCTCTATGGCTACACCTTC	CASSEVGGLYGYTF
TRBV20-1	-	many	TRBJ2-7	TGCAGTGCTCCCCTCTCGATAGTTCGGAACTACGAGCAGTACTTC	CSAPLSIVRNYEQYF
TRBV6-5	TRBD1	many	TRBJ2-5	TGTGCCAGCAGTTACTACACAGGGGCGAGTTCCAAGACCCAGTACTTC	CASSYYTGASSKTQYF
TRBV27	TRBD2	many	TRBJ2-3	TGTGCCAGCAGTACGCCAGGTAGCGGGGGTTACACAGATACGCAGTATTTT	CASSTPGSGGYTDTQYF
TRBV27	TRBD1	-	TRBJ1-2	TGTGCCAGCGGACCCGGACAGGGGCTGGGTAACTATGGCTACACCTTC	CASGPGQGLGNYGYTF
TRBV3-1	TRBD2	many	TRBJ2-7	TGTGCCAGCAGCCAAGACCGAGCGGGAGGGCTTCCCTACGAGCAGTACTTC	CASSQDRAGGLPYEQYF
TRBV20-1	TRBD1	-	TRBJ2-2	TGCAGTGCTACGGACAGGGAACAGAACACCGGGGAGCTGTTTTTT	CSATDREQNTGELFF
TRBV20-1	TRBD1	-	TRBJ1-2	TGCAGTGCTAGTCGACAGGGAAGTGGCTACACCTTC	CSASRQGSGYTF
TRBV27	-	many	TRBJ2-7	TGTGCCAGCAGTTTTGGCTTCGAGCAGTACTTC	CASSFGFEQYF
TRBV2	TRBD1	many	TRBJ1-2	TGTGCCAGCAGTGAAGGGGACAGAGCCTATGGCTACACCTTC	CASSEGDRAYGYTF
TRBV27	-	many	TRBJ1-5	TGTGCCAGTAAGTTAGCAATCAATCAGCCCCAGCATTTT	CASKLAINQPQHF
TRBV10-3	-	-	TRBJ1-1	TGTGCCATCAGTGAGTCGGGACGGAACACTGAAGCTTTCTTT	CAISESGRNTEAFF
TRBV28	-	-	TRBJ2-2	TGTGCCAGCTCTAAGCGCCGGAACACCGGGGAGCTGTTTTTT	CASSKRRNTGELFF
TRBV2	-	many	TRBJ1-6	TGTGCCAGCAGTGAAAGGCAGGGGAATTCACCCCTCCACTTT	CASSERQGNSPLHF
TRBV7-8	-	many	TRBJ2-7	TGTGCCAGCAGCTTCCAGGCCTACGAGCAGTACTTC	CASSFQAYEQYF
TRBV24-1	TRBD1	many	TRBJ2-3	TGTGCCGCCCTCCGGGACAGGGCACGAGCAGATACGCAGTATTTT	CAALRDRARADTQYF
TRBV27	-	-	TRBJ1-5	TGTGCCAGCAGTTTATATTTCGGGGATGCGGGCAATCAGCCCCAGCATTTT	CASSLYFGDAGNQPQHF
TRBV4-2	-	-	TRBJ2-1	TGTGCCAGCAGGGAGAGACCTTACAATGAGCAGTTCTTC	CASRERPYNEQFF
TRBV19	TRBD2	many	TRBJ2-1	TGTGCCAGTAGCCCTTGGGGGACTAACAATGAGCAGTTCTTC	CASSPWGTNNEQFF
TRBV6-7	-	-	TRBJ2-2	TGTGCCGCGAGGGGACTGCTAAGCTCGGGCACCGGGGAGCTGTTTTTT	CAARGLLSSGTGELFF
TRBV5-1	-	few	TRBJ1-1	TGCGCCAGCAGCTTGGAGACAGGTTTAGGGACTGAAGCTTTCTTT	CASSLETGLGTEAFF
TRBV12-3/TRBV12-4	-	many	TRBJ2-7	TGTGCCAGCAGTAGCTCGGGACACCAGTACGAGCAGTACTTC	CASSSSGHQYEQYF
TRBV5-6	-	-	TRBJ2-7	TGTGCCAGCAGCTTGCTAGGGGTGGGCCTCTTAGAGCAGTACTTC	CASSLLGVGLLEQYF